Below are 17 T cell receptor beta chains sequenced from a single sample in a study of PD-1 blockade in classical Hodgkin lymphoma. Using immunoSEQ multiplex PCR, the repertoire was profiled, and TCRdb retains in-frame clones only, with some absent. The data contain around 60,000 clones, roughly 91% of them singletons. Exposure to brentuximab vedotin varied, and each patient had relapsed following autologous stem cell transplantation. Sequencing used peripheral blood mononuclear cells (PBMCs), obtained before the second cycle of nivolumab. Receptor source: a human donor with classical Hodgkin lymphoma.

The chain couples TRBV5-1 to TRBJ2-5; 9 nucleotides agree with TRBD2. The V gene's germline CDR1 is SGHRS and CDR2 YFSETQ. V dropped 4 bases and J dropped 5; count of bases not matched to a gene: 9. This CDR3 region has 15 residues. The CDR3 loop is CASSPTTSGGETQYF. The CDR3 DNA reads TGCGCCAGCAGCCCGACCACAAGCGGGGGGGAGACCCAGTACTTC.

The V call is TRBV7-9, the J call TRBJ2-5, with D maybe TRBD2 (7 bases). CDR3 size: 14 residues. CDR1 and CDR2 (germline): SEHNR, FQNEAQ (reference sequence). The germline V and J ends were trimmed by 8 bases and 4 bases, with 17 bases remaining between them. The CDR3 spells CASHPSGGAETQYF. The CDR3 DNA sequence: TGTGCCAGCCACCCATCTGGGGGGGCAGAGACCCAGTACTTC.

This chain joins TRBV5-1 and TRBJ2-3, with 9 nucleotides matching TRBD2. Trimming removed 2 bases from V and 6 bases from J; junction bases left unmatched: 13. Germline CDR1 SGHRS, CDR2 YFSETQ. CDR3 length: 17 amino acids. This chain's CDR3 is CASSFAVGRGGADTQYF. For the CDR3, the DNA is TGCGCCAGCAGCTTCGCGGTAGGGCGGGGGGGAGCGGATACGCAGTATTTT.

The chain is built from TRBV11-2 and TRBJ2-7, with D tentatively TRBD2 (5 bases). Germline V gives CDR1 SGHAT, CDR2 FQNNGV. V was trimmed by 1 base and J by 1 base, leaving 8 bases between them. This CDR3 region has 14 residues. DNA for the CDR3: TGTGCCAGCAGCTTAGGAGGGAAGTCCTACGAGCAGTACTTC. Amino acid sequence: CASSLGGKSYEQYF.

The chain employs TRBV5-1 and TRBJ1-2, with 8 bases aligning to TRBD1. Germline V gives CDR1 SGHRS, CDR2 YFSETQ. The CDR3 is 15 residues long. The V segment lost 2 bases and the J segment 5 bases; nucleotides outside the gene matches: 8. CDR3 in amino acids: CASSLLQGAQYGYTF. CDR3 bases: TGCGCCAGCAGCTTACTTCAGGGGGCTCAGTATGGCTACACCTTC.

The chain has TRBV5-1 and TRBJ2-3, with a weak D call TRBD1 (6 bases). Per germline, CDR1 SGHRS and CDR2 YFSETQ. This CDR3 spans 15 amino acids. Trimming removed 2 bases at V and 0 bases at J, with 10 bases between. CDR3 region: CASSLGTTSTDTQYF. The CDR3 DNA is TGCGCCAGCAGCTTAGGGACAACTAGCACAGATACGCAGTATTTT.

V and J are TRBV6-5 and TRBJ1-6; D gene uncertain. The CDR3 is made up of 15 amino acids. Germline CDR1 and CDR2: MNHEY and SVGAGI. Trimming took 8 bases from V and 6 from J, leaving 17 bases between them. CDR3 nucleotides: TGTGCCAGCCGGCAACCCACTGTAATTAATTCACCCCTCCACTTT. Protein product: CASRQPTVINSPLHF.

The chain has TRBV7-9 and TRBJ1-6, with D perhaps TRBD1 (6 bases). The CDR3 covers 18 residues. V gave up 3 bases and J gave up 10 bases, with 25 bases separating them. Per germline, CDR1 SEHNR and CDR2 FQNEAQ (reference sequence). The CDR3: CASSFSTGGGGIRSPLHF. The CDR3, as DNA: TGTGCCAGCAGCTTTAGTACGGGGGGAGGGGGAATTCGATCACCCCTCCACTTT.

This clone was found once. The chain carries TRBV6-5 and TRBJ2-7; 7 nucleotides match TRBD2. CDR1 and CDR2 (germline): MNHEY, SVGAGI. V gave up 11 bases and J gave up 4 bases; unmatched junction bases: 2. The CDR3 sequence is 10 residues long. The CDR3 DNA reads as TGTGCCGGGGGGGAGTACGAGCAGTACTTC. Translation gives CAGGEYEQYF.

CDR3: CASSAREGTEAFF. CDR3 bases: TGTGCCAGCAGCGCGCGGGAGGGCACTGAAGCTTTCTTT. The chain joins TRBV7-7 to TRBJ1-1; D uncertain. CDR1 is SSHAT, CDR2 FNYEAQ, per germline (reference sequence). Trimming pared 5 bases from V and 4 bases from J, leaving 11 bases between. CDR3 length: 13 residues.

The chain is built from TRBV7-9 and TRBJ1-5; the D is unclear. Germline V gene data show CDR1 as SEHNR and CDR2 as FQNEAQ (reference sequence). The CDR3 spans 13 residues. V was pared by 1 base and J by 5 bases, with 6 bases between. CDR3 sequence reads: CASSLEADQPQHF. As DNA, the CDR3 is TGTGCCAGCAGCTTAGAGGCAGATCAGCCCCAGCATTTT.

The CDR3 spells CASRRQATEAFF. CDR3 bases: TGTGCCAGCAGGAGGCAGGCAACTGAAGCTTTCTTT. This chain uses TRBV2 with TRBJ1-1, with unresolved D. CDR3 size: 12 residues. Trimming pared 6 bases from V and 5 bases from J, leaving 10 bases between. Per the germline V gene, CDR1 is SNHLY and CDR2 is FYNNEI.

The chain joins TRBV19 to TRBJ2-1; no reliable D call. The CDR3 is 16 amino acids. Deletions cut 5 bases from V and 5 bases from J, with 19 bases between. Germline CDR1 is LNHDA and CDR2 is SQIVND (reference sequence). The CDR3: CASSLHQRYENNEQFF. The CDR3 DNA reads TGTGCCAGTAGTCTACACCAACGATATGAAAACAATGAGCAGTTCTTC.

The chain is built from TRBV6-5 and TRBJ1-2; 11 positions agree with TRBD1. Trimming at V came to 4 bases and at J to 0 bases, leaving 4 bases not matched to a gene. The length of the CDR3 is 16 residues. Germline CDR1 MNHEY, CDR2 SVGAGI. The CDR3 loop is CASSSGQGASNYGYTF. In DNA form, the CDR3 reads TGTGCCAGCAGTTCCGGACAGGGGGCTTCTAACTATGGCTACACCTTC.

This chain joins TRBV5-1 and TRBJ2-3; D remains unclear. CDR1 is SGHRS, CDR2 YFSETQ, per germline. This CDR3 has 12 residues. V lost 2 bases and J 0 bases, leaving 1 base between the germline ends. The CDR3 spells CASSLSTDTQYF. CDR3 DNA: TGCGCCAGCAGCTTAAGCACAGATACGCAGTATTTT.

The chain links TRBV6-5 to TRBJ1-5; D is possibly TRBD1 (6 bases). Per germline, CDR1 MNHEY and CDR2 SVGAGI. V gave up 2 bases and J gave up 9 bases, with 11 bases separating them. The CDR3 runs to 13 residues. In DNA, the CDR3 is TGTGCCAGCAGTTACAGGGGGGAGAGGCCCCAGCATTTT. This gives the protein CASSYRGERPQHF.

The rearrangement links TRBV5-1 to TRBJ1-1, with TRBD1 matching over 7 bases. CDR3 length equals 17 residues. With 3 bases clipped from V and 0 bases from J, the junction kept 11 bases outside the gene matches. CDR1 is SGHRS and CDR2 is YFSETQ in the germline V gene. The CDR3 protein is CASSSPRQGLMNTEAFF. CDR3 coding DNA: TGCGCCAGCAGCTCCCCGAGACAGGGACTAATGAACACTGAAGCTTTCTTT.